Given below is one TCR beta chain in context. Its antigen remains unidentified. These data belong to a study of shared clonotypes between healthy human individuals. This CDR3 spans 17 amino acids. Trimming took 4 bases from V and 0 from J; bases not matched to a gene: 10. The germline V gene has CDR1 SGHAT and CDR2 FQNNGV. Study-wide points: Memory subsets had estimated richness that was generally smaller than that of naive subsets.

Produced via immunoSEQ multiplex PCR; TCRdb's table is partial and in-frame only. This table holds roughly 770,000 clones, 96% found once. It was CD45RO-negative cells, positively selected for CCR7, that made up naive CD8 cells, with terminally differentiated effector memory CD45RA+ cells excluded. Every contributor of samples was a Caucasian grown-up residing in Nashville, Tennessee. Sequencing was performed on naive CD8+ T cells sorted from blood. The receptor comes from a man aged 25-45 years in good health. The J gene is TRBJ2-5, the V gene TRBV11-2; the match to TRBD1 covers 8 bases. In DNA, the CDR3 is TGTGCCAGCAGCTCCCGATCCGGGACAGGCAACCAAGAGACCCAGTACTTC. This sequence encodes CASSSRSGTGNQETQYF.